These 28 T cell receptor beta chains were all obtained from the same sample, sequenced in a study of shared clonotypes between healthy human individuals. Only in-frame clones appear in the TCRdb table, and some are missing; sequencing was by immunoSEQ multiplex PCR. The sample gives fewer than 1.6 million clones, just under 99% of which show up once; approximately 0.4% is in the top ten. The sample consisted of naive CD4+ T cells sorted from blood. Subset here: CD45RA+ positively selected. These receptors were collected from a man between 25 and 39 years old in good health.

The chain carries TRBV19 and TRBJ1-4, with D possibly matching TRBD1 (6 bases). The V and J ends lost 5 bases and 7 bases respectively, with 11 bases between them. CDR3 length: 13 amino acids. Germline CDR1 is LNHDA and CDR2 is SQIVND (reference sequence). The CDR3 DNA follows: TGTGCCAGTAGTCCCGGGGGGCGTGAAAAACTGTTTTTT. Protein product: CASSPGGREKLFF.

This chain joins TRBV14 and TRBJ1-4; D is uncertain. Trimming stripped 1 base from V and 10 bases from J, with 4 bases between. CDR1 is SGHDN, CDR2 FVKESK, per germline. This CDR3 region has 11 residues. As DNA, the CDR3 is TGTGCCAGCAGCCAAGCGGCAAAACTGTTTTTT. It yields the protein CASSQAAKLFF.

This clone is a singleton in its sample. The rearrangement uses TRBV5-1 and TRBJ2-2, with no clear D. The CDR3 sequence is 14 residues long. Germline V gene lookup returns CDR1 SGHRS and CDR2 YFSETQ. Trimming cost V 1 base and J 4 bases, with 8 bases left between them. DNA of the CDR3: TGCGCCAGCAGCTTGCCTACAAGCACCGGGGAGCTGTTTTTT. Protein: CASSLPTSTGELFF.

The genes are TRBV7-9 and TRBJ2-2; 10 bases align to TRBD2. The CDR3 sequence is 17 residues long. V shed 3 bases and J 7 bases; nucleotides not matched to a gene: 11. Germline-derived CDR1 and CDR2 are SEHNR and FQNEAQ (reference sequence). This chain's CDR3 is CASSFPPSGSSIGELFF. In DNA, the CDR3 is TGTGCCAGCAGCTTCCCCCCTAGCGGGAGTAGCATCGGGGAGCTGTTTTTT.

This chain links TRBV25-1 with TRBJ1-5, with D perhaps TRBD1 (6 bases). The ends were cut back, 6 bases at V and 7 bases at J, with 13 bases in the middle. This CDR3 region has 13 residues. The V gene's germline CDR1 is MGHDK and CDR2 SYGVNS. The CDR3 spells CASSGQIGQPQHF. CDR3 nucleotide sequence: TGTGCCAGCAGCGGACAGATCGGGCAGCCCCAGCATTTT.

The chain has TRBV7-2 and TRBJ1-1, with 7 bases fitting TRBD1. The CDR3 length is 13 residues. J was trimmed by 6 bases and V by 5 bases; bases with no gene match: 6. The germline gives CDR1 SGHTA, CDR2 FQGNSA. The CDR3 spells CASSRRGRAEAFF. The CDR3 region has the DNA TGTGCCAGCAGCCGCAGGGGGAGGGCTGAAGCTTTCTTT.

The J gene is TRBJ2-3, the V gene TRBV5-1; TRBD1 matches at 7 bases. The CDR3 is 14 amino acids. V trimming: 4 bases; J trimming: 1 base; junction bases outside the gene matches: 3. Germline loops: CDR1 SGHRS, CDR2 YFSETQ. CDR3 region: CASSRTGRTDTQYF. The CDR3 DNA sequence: TGCGCCAGCAGCAGGACAGGACGCACAGATACGCAGTATTTT.

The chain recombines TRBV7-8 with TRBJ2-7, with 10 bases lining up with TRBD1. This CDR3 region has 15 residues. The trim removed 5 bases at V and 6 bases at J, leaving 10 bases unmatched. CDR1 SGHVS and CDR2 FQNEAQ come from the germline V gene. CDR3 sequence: CASSLGTGAWVEQYF. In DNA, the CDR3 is TGTGCCAGCAGCCTAGGGACAGGGGCTTGGGTCGAGCAGTACTTC.

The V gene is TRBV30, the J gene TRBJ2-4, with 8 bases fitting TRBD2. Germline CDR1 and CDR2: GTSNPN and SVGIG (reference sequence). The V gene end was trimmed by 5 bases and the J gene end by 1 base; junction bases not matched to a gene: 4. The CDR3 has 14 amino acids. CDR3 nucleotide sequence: TGTGCCTGGGAGACTAGCGTGGCCAAAAACATTCAGTACTTC. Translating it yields CAWETSVAKNIQYF.

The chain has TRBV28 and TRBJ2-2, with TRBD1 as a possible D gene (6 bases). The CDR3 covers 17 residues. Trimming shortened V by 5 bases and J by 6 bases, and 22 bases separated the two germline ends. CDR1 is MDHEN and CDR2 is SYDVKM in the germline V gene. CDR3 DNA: TGTGCCAGCAGTAGGCCCCGTGACAGGCGTAAGGCCGGGGAGCTGTTTTTT. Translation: CASSRPRDRRKAGELFF.

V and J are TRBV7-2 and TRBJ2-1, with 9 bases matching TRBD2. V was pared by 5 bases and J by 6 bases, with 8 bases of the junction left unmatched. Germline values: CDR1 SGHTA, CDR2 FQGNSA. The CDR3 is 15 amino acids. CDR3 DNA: TGTGCCAGCAGCCCACGGACTAGCGCCCCCAATGAGCAGTTCTTC. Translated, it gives CASSPRTSAPNEQFF. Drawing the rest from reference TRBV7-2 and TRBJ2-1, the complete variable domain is GAGVSQSPSNKVTEKGKDVELRCDPISGHTALYWYRQSLGQGLEFLIYFQGNSAPDKSGLPSDRFSAERTGGSVSTLTIQRTQQEDSAVYLCASSPRTSAPNEQFFGPGTRLTVL.

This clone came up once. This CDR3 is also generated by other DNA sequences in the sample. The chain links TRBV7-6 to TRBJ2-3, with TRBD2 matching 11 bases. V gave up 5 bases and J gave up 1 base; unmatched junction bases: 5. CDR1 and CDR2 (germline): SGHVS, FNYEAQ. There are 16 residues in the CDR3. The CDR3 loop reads CASSQLAGGGTDTQYF. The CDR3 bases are TGTGCCAGCAGCCAGTTAGCGGGAGGGGGCACAGATACGCAGTATTTT.

The CDR3 region is CASSLAGGAGTFYNEQFF. The CDR3 nucleotides read TGTGCCAGCAGCTTAGCCGGCGGGGCCGGGACTTTCTACAATGAGCAGTTCTTC. V and J are TRBV7-9 and TRBJ2-1; D is perhaps TRBD2 (6 bases). Germline V lookup: CDR1 SEHNR, CDR2 FQNEAQ (reference sequence). V shed 0 bases and J shed 3 bases, with 18 bases lying between them. The CDR3 is 18 residues long. The whole variable domain, filled in from reference TRBV7-9 and TRBJ2-1, reads DTGVSQNPRHKITKRGQNVTFRCDPISEHNRLYWYRQTLGQGPEFLTYFQNEAQLEKSRLLSDRFSAERPKGSFSTLEIQRTEQGDSAMYLCASSLAGGAGTFYNEQFFGPGTRLTVL.

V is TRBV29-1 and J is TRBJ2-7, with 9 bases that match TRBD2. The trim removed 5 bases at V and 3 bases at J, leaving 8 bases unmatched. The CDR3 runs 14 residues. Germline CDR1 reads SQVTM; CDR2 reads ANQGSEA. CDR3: CSVCIAGVGYEQYF. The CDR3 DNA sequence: TGCAGCGTTTGCATAGCGGGAGTCGGCTACGAGCAGTACTTC.

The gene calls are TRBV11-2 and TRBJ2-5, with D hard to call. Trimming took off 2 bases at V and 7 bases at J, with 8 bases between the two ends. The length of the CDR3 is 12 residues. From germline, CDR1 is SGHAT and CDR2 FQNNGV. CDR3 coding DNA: TGTGCCAGCAGCTTAATCGGTGGGACCCAGTACTTC. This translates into CASSLIGGTQYF.

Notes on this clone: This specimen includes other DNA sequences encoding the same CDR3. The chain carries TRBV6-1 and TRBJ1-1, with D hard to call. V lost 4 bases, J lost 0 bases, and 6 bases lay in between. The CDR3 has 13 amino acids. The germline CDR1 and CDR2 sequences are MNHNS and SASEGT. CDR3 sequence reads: CASSGNMNTEAFF. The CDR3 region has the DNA TGTGCCAGCAGTGGTAACATGAACACTGAAGCTTTCTTT.

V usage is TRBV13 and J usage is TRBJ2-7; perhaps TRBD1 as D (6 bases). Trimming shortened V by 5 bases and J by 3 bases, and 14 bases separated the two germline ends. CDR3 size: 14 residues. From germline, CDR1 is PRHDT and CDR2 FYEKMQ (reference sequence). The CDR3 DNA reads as TGTGCCAGCAGCCCCCGTGTAGGGGGCTACGAGCAGTACTTC. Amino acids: CASSPRVGGYEQYF.

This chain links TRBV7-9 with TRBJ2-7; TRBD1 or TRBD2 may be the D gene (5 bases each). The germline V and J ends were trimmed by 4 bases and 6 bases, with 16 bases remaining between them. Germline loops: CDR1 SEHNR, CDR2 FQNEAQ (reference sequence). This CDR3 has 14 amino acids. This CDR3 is CASSYLAKGAEQYF. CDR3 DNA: TGTGCCAGCAGCTATCTAGCAAAAGGGGCCGAGCAGTACTTC.

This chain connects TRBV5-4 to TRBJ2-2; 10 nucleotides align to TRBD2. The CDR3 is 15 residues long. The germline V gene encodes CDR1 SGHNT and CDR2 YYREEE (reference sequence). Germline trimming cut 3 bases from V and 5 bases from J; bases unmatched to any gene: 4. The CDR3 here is CASSSSGRATGELFF. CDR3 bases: TGTGCCAGCAGCTCAAGCGGGAGGGCGACCGGGGAGCTGTTTTTT.

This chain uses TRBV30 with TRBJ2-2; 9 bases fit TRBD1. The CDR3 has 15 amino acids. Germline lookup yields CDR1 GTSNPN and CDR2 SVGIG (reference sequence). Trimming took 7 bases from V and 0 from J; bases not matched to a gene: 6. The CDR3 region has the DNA TGTGCCTATAAAGACAGGGGGGCGAACACCGGGGAGCTGTTTTTT. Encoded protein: CAYKDRGANTGELFF.

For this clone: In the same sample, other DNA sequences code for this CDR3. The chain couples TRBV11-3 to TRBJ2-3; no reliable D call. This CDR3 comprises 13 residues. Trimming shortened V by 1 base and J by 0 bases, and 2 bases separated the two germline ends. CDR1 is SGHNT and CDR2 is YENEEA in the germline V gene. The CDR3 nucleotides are TGTGCCAGCAGCTTAGTCAGCACAGATACGCAGTATTTT. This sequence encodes CASSLVSTDTQYF.

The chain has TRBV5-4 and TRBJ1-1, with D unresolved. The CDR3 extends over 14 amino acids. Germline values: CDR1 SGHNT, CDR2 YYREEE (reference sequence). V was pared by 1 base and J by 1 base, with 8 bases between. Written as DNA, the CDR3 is TGTGCCAGCAGCTTGTGGAACACGAACACTGAAGCTTTCTTT. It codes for CASSLWNTNTEAFF.

This chain's CDR3 is CASSSGLRTKNIQYF. The CDR3 coding sequence is TGTGCCAGCAGTTCCGGACTGAGAACCAAAAACATTCAGTACTTC. The chain links TRBV28 to TRBJ2-4, with D perhaps TRBD2 (5 bases). The CDR3 is 15 amino acids. Trimming left V 4 bases short and J 2 bases short, with 12 bases between. Germline CDR1 and CDR2: MDHEN and SYDVKM.

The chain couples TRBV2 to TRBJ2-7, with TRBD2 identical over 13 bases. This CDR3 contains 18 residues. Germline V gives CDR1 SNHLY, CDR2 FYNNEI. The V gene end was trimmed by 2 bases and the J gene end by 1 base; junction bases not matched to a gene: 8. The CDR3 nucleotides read TGTGCCAGCAGTGAACCGACTAGCGGGAGGTTAGCGTCCTACGAGCAGTACTTC. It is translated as CASSEPTSGRLASYEQYF.

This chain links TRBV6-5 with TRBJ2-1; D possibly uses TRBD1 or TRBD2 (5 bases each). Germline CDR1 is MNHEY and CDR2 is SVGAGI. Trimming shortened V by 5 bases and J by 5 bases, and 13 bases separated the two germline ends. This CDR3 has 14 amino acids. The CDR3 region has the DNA TGTGCCAGCAGTACCTCCGGGGCGGACAATGAGCAGTTCTTC. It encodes CASSTSGADNEQFF.

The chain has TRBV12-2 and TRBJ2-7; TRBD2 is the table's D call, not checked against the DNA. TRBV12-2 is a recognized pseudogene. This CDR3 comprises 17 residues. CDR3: CASRPMTSDLRFDEQYF. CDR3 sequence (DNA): TGTGCAAGTCGCCCAATGACTAGCGATCTGCGGTTCGACGAGCAGTACTTC.

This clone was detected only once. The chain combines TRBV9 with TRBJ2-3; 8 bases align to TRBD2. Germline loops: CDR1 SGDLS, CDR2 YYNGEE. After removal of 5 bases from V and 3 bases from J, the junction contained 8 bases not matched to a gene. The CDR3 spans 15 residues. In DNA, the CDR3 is TGTGCCAGCAGTCAGACTAGCGTAAGAACAGATACGCAGTATTTT. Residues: CASSQTSVRTDTQYF.

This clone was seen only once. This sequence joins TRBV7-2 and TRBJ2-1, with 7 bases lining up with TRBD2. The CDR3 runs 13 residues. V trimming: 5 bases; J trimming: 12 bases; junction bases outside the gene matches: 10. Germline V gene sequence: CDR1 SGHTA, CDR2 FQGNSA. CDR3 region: CASSADRRGGQFF. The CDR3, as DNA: TGTGCCAGCAGCGCCGACCGACGCGGGGGGCAGTTCTTC.